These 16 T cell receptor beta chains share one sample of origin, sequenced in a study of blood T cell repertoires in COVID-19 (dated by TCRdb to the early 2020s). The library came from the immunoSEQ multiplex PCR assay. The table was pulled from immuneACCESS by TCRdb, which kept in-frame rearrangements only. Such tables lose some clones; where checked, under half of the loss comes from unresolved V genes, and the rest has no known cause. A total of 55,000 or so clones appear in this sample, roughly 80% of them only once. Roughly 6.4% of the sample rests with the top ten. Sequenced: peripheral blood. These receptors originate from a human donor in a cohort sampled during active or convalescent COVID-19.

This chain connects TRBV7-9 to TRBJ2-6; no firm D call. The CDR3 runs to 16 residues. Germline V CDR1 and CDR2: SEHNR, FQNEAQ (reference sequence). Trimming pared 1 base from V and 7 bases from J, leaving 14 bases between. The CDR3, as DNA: TGTGCCAGCAGCTTAGAGGCAGGCTCTATTGCCAACGTCCTGACTTTC. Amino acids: CASSLEAGSIANVLTF.

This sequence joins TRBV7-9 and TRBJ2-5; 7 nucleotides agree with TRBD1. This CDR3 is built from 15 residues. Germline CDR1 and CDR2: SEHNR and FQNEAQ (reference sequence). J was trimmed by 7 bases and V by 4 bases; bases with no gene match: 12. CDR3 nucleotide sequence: TGTGCCAGCAGCTCACAGGGGATTGGAACGGGGACCCAGTACTTC. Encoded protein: CASSSQGIGTGTQYF. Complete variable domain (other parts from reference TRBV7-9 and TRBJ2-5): DTGVSQNPRHKITKRGQNVTFRCDPISEHNRLYWYRQTLGQGPEFLTYFQNEAQLEKSRLLSDRFSAERPKGSFSTLEIQRTEQGDSAMYLCASSSQGIGTGTQYFGPGTRLLVL.

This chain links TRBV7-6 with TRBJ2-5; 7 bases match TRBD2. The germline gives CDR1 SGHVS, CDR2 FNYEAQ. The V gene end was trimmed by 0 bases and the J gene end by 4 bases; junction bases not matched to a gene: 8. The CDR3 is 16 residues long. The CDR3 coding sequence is TGTGCCAGCAGCTTAGCGAGGGGAGGGGCGGGAGAGACCCAGTACTTC. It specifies CASSLARGGAGETQYF. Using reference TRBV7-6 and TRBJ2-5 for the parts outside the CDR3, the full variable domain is GAGVSQSPRYKVTKRGQDVALRCDPISGHVSLYWYRQALGQGPEFLTYFNYEAQQDKSGLPNDRFSAERPEGSISTLTIQRTEQRDSAMYRCASSLARGGAGETQYFGPGTRLLVL.

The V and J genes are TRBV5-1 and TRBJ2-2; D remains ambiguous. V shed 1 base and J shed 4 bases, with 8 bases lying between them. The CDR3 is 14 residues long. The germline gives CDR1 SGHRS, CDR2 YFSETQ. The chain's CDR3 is CASSLFEATGELFF. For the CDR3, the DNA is TGCGCCAGCAGCTTGTTCGAGGCCACCGGGGAGCTGTTTTTT.

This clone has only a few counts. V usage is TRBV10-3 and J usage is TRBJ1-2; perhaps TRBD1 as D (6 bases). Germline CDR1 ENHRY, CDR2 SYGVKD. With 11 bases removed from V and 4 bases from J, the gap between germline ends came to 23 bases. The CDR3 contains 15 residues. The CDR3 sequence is CAVSLGGGAGYGYTF. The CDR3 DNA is TGTGCCGTCTCCCTTGGGGGGGGCGCTGGCTATGGCTACACCTTC.

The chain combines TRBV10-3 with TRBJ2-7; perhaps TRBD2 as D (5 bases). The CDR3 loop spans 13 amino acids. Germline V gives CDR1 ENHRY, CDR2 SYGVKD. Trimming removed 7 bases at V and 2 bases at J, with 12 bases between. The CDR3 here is CAITPGLAYEQYF. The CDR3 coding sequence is TGTGCCATCACTCCCGGACTGGCCTACGAGCAGTACTTC.

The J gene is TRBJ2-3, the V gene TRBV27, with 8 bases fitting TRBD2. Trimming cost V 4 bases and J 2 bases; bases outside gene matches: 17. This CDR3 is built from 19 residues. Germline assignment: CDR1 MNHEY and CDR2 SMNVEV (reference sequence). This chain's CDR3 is CASSYPRGRKRFNTDTQYF. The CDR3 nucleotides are TGTGCCAGCAGTTATCCTCGCGGGAGGAAAAGGTTTAACACAGATACGCAGTATTTT.

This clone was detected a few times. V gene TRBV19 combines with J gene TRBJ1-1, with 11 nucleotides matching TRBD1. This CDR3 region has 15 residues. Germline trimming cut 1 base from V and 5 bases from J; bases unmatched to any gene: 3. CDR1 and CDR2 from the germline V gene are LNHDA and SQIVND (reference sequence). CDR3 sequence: CASSIAGTGGTEAFF. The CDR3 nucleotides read TGTGCCAGTAGTATAGCCGGGACAGGGGGAACTGAAGCTTTCTTT.

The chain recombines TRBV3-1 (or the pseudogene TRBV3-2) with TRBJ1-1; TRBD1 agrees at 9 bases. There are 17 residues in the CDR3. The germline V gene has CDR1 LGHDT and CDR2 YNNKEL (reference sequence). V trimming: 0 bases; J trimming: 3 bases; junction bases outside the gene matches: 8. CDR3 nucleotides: TGTGCCAGCAGCCAAGAAACGGGACAGGGAATTGACACTGAAGCTTTCTTT. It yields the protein CASSQETGQGIDTEAFF.

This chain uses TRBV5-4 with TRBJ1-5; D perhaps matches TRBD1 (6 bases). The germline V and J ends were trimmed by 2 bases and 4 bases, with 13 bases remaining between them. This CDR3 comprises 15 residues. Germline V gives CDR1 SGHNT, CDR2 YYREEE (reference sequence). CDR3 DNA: TGTGCCAGCAGCTTACAGGGAATGGGAAATCAGCCCCAGCATTTT. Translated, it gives CASSLQGMGNQPQHF.

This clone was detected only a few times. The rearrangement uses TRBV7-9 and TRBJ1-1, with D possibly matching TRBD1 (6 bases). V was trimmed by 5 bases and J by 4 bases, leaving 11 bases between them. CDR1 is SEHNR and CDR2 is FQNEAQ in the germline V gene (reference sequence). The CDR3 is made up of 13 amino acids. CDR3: CASSVQGSTEAFF. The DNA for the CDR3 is TGTGCCAGCAGCGTTCAGGGGAGCACTGAAGCTTTCTTT.

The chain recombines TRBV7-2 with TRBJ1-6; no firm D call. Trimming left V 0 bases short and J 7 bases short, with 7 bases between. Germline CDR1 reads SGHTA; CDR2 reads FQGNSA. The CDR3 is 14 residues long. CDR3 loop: CASSLAQLNSPLHF. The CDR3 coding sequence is TGTGCCAGCAGCTTAGCCCAGTTGAATTCACCCCTCCACTTT.

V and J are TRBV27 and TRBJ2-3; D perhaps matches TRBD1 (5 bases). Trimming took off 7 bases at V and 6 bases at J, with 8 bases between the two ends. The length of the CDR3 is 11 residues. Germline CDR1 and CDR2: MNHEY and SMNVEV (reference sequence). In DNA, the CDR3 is TGTGCCAGCACAGGGTCCGATACGCAGTATTTT. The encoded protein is CASTGSDTQYF.

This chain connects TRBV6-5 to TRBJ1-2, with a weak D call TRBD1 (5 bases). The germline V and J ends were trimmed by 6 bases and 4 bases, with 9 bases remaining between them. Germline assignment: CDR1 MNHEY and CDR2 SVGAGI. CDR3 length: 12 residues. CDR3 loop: CASRGHGYGYTF. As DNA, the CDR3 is TGTGCCAGCAGGGGGCACGGCTATGGCTACACCTTC.

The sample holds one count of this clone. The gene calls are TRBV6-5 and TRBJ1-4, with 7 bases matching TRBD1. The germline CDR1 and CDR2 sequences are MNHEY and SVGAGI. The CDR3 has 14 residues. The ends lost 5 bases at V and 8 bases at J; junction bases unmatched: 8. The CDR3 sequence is CASSPDRVSEKLFF. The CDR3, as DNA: TGTGCCAGCAGTCCCGACAGGGTGAGCGAAAAACTGTTTTTT.

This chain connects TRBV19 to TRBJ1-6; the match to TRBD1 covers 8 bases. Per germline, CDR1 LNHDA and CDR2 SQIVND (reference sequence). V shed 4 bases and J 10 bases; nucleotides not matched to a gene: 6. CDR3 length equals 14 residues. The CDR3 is CASSTTGDLSPLHF. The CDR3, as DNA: TGTGCCAGTAGTACGACAGGGGATCTATCACCCCTCCACTTT. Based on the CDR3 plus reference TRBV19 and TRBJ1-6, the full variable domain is DGGITQSPKYLFRKEGQNVTLSCEQNLNHDAMYWYRQDPGQGLRLIYYSQIVNDFQKGDIAEGYSVSREKKESFPLTVTSAQKNPTAFYLCASSTTGDLSPLHFGNGTRLTVT.